This entry lists 7 T cell receptor beta chains sequenced from one sample in a study of T-cell reconstitution after alpha-beta-depleted transplantation in children. Researchers prepared the TCRbeta library using unique molecular identifiers, the study reports. TCRdb re-called the PCR reads through MiXCR, storing one row per CDR3 protein. The sample consists of 280,000 or so distinct CDR3 sequences, roughly 11% of them appearing once. The sequencing used peripheral blood, collected 180 days after TCRalphabeta/CD19-depleted stem cell transplant. The receptors shown here come from a male patient between 2 and 9 years old who had a stem cell transplant for chronic granulomatous disease, so the T cells may come from the graft donor.

This clonotype was seen many times. The V gene is TRBV7-2, the J gene TRBJ1-2; D ambiguous. V dropped 1 base and J dropped 0 bases, with 12 bases sitting between them. This CDR3 is 16 amino acids long. Germline V CDR1 and CDR2: SGHTA, FQGNSA. For the CDR3, the DNA is TGTGCCAGCAGCTTAGGAATACGGCGTTCTAACTATGGCTACACCTTC. Residues: CASSLGIRRSNYGYTF.

At least ten counts were recorded for this clonotype. This chain uses TRBV6-1 with TRBJ1-2; maybe TRBD1 (6 bases). This CDR3 is 15 amino acids long. Germline V gene lookup returns CDR1 MNHNS and CDR2 SASEGT. The V and J ends lost 7 bases and 4 bases respectively, with 19 bases between them. The CDR3 spells CASKSPGGQSYGYTF. CDR3 coding DNA: TGTGCCAGCAAAAGCCCAGGAGGACAGTCCTATGGCTACACCTTC.

The V gene is TRBV5-5, the J gene TRBJ2-7; TRBD1 aligns across 7 bases. This CDR3 is 16 amino acids long. CDR1 is SGHKS, CDR2 YYEKEE, per germline (reference sequence). Trimming at V came to 2 bases and at J to 0 bases, leaving 8 bases not matched to a gene. The CDR3 bases are TGTGCCAGCAGCTTAAAAACCGGGACAGTCTCCTACGAGCAGTACTTC. It is translated as CASSLKTGTVSYEQYF.

This clonotype occurred many times. The gene calls are TRBV5-1 and TRBJ2-1; D perhaps matches TRBD2 (6 bases). Trimming stripped 4 bases from V and 10 bases from J, with 21 bases between. The CDR3 extends over 15 amino acids. In germline, CDR1 is SGHRS, CDR2 YFSETQ. This CDR3 is CASSIAGTPGSEQFF. The DNA of the CDR3 is TGCGCCAGCAGCATTGCGGGGACCCCCGGATCCGAGCAGTTCTTC.

Concerning this clonotype itself: This may stem from a read error, because a much larger clone lies one nucleotide away. The rearrangement joins TRBV5-4 to TRBJ2-3; 12 bases align to TRBD2. CDR1 and CDR2 from the germline V gene are SGHNT and YYREEE (reference sequence). Trimming at V came to 3 bases and at J to 5 bases, leaving 13 bases not matched to a gene. The CDR3 has 18 amino acids. The DNA of the CDR3 is TGTGCCAGCAGCTCAGGATACGATCGGACTAGCGGGAAAGATACGCAGTATTTT. Protein: CASSSGYDRTSGKDTQYF.

This clonotype has a count of ten or more. CDR3 DNA sequence: TGTGCCAGCAGTTTAGCGGCAGGGGGCGTTGAGACCCAGTACTTC. It yields the protein CASSLAAGGVETQYF. The J gene is TRBJ2-5, the V gene TRBV12-3 or TRBV12-4; 8 bases fit TRBD1. The CDR3 is 15 residues long. V lost 0 bases, J lost 5 bases, and 5 bases stayed unmatched.

This clonotype was observed a few times. V usage is TRBV5-1 and J usage is TRBJ2-3; D may be TRBD2 (5 bases). The CDR3 contains 12 residues. Trimming removed 7 bases from V and 6 bases from J, with 12 bases in between. Germline V gene data show CDR1 as SGHRS and CDR2 as YFSETQ. The CDR3 DNA reads as TGCGCCAGCGCCCCTAGCATCGATACGCAGTATTTT. This gives the protein CASAPSIDTQYF.